A single sample gave rise to the 23 T cell receptor beta chains below, sequenced in a study of blood T cells in healthy people across ages. A sample-barcoded 5' primer and a J-beta primer mix were used in a second PCR of roughly 6 to 11 cycles. TCRdb independently ran MiXCR on the 5' RACE reads; one entry per CDR3 protein. This table holds approximately 810,000 distinct CDR3 sequences, about 37% found once. Sequenced sample: blood. These receptors all come from a man between 18 and 29 years old in good health.

This chain links TRBV10-3 with TRBJ2-6; D is unclear. V lost 2 bases and J 3 bases, leaving 5 bases between the germline ends. This CDR3 has 14 amino acids. Germline CDR1 is ENHRY and CDR2 is SYGVKD. The CDR3, as DNA: TGTGCCATCAGTGAGGAGGTTGGGGCCAACGTCCTGACTTTC. It is translated as CAISEEVGANVLTF.

This clonotype turned up a few times. This chain joins TRBV6-5 and TRBJ2-7; D is unclear. The CDR3 consists of 13 residues. The germline V gene has CDR1 MNHEY and CDR2 SVGAGI. V was shortened by 6 bases and J by 7 bases, with 16 bases between the two germline ends. The DNA for the CDR3 is TGTGCCAGCAGAAAAGGCGTGGGAAATGAGCAGTACTTC. Amino acid sequence: CASRKGVGNEQYF.

This rearrangement joins TRBV13 to TRBJ1-1; the D gene is possibly TRBD1 (5 bases). Trimming took 5 bases from V and 0 from J, leaving 13 bases between them. This CDR3 is 15 amino acids long. Germline V gives CDR1 PRHDT, CDR2 FYEKMQ (reference sequence). CDR3 DNA: TGTGCCAGCAGCGGCGCGGGGGGACTGAACACTGAAGCTTTCTTT. As protein: CASSGAGGLNTEAFF.

The chain couples TRBV28 to TRBJ2-1; D unresolved. V gave up 7 bases and J gave up 0 bases, with 7 bases separating them. Germline lookup yields CDR1 MDHEN and CDR2 SYDVKM. The CDR3 covers 13 residues. DNA of the CDR3: TGTGCCAGCATGAGTAGCTCCTACAATGAGCAGTTCTTC. This sequence encodes CASMSSSYNEQFF.

This clonotype was seen more than once but under ten times. The gene calls are TRBV6-1 and TRBJ1-4; D is undetermined. V lost 5 bases to trimming and J lost 2 bases, with 12 bases between them. Germline V lookup: CDR1 MNHNS, CDR2 SASEGT. This CDR3 has 15 amino acids. The chain's CDR3 is CASSISGSTNEKLFF. CDR3 nucleotides: TGTGCCAGCAGTATTTCGGGGTCGACTAATGAAAAACTGTTTTTT.

This sequence joins TRBV20-1 and TRBJ2-7, with 7 positions matching TRBD2. The germline V gene encodes CDR1 DFQATT and CDR2 SNEGSKA (reference sequence). CDR3 length: 15 residues. The V segment lost 0 bases and the J segment 7 bases; nucleotides outside the gene matches: 12. The CDR3 DNA reads as TGCAGTGCTAGAGACCCCCGTAAGGGAGGGGATGAGCAGTACTTC. Its translation is CSARDPRKGGDEQYF.

This chain uses TRBV7-2 with TRBJ2-7, with D tentatively TRBD1 or TRBD2 (5 bases each). The germline CDR1 and CDR2 sequences are SGHTA and FQGNSA. V was shortened by 6 bases and J by 6 bases, with 15 bases between the two germline ends. The CDR3 totals 13 residues. The CDR3 coding sequence is TGTGCCAGCAGAACGGGGACCTCCGGCGAGCAGTACTTC. Translation: CASRTGTSGEQYF. The full variable domain, in which reference TRBV7-2 and TRBJ2-7 provide the parts outside the CDR3, is GAGVSQSPSNKVTEKGKDVELRCDPISGHTALYWYRQSLGQGLEFLIYFQGNSAPDKSGLPSDRFSAERTGGSVSTLTIQRTQQEDSAVYLCASRTGTSGEQYFGPGTRLTVT.

This clonotype appeared many times. The V gene is TRBV10-3, the J gene TRBJ2-3; no clear D. Germline V lookup: CDR1 ENHRY, CDR2 SYGVKD. The CDR3 length is 13 residues. V was trimmed by 3 bases and J by 3 bases, leaving 7 bases between them. The CDR3 here is CAISDSRTDTQYF. CDR3 nucleotides: TGTGCCATCAGTGATTCTAGAACAGATACGCAGTATTTT.

This clonotype was seen a handful of times. The chain recombines TRBV6-1 with TRBJ2-7; possible D gene TRBD1, 7 bases. The CDR3 is 18 amino acids. Deletions cut 1 base from V and 1 base from J, with 20 bases between. The germline V gene has CDR1 MNHNS and CDR2 SASEGT. The CDR3 is CASSEVVWGRGESYEQYF. CDR3 nucleotides: TGTGCCAGCAGTGAAGTAGTTTGGGGCAGGGGGGAGTCCTACGAGCAGTACTTC.

The genes are TRBV5-1 and TRBJ1-4; possibly TRBD1 for D (5 bases). Germline values: CDR1 SGHRS, CDR2 YFSETQ. The CDR3 runs to 17 residues. V was cut by 0 bases and J by 0 bases, with 12 bases left in between. CDR3 in amino acids: CASSLGAGLTTNEKLFF. The CDR3 nucleotides are TGCGCCAGCAGCTTGGGGGCAGGGCTAACAACTAATGAAAAACTGTTTTTT. The complete variable domain, with remaining parts taken from reference TRBV5-1 and TRBJ1-4, reads KAGVTQTPRYLIKTRGQQVTLSCSPISGHRSVSWYQQTPGQGLQFLFEYFSETQRNKGNFPGRFSGRQFSNSRSEMNVSTLELGDSALYLCASSLGAGLTTNEKLFFGSGTQLSVL.

The CDR3 DNA reads as TGCAGTGCTAGACCCCTTGGGACAGGGGGATGGGGTGGCTACACCTTC. This translates into CSARPLGTGGWGGYTF. This chain connects TRBV20-1 to TRBJ1-2; TRBD1 aligns across 11 bases. Trimming cost V 2 bases and J 7 bases; bases outside gene matches: 12. Germline values: CDR1 DFQATT, CDR2 SNEGSKA (reference sequence). This CDR3 spans 16 amino acids.

The V and J genes are TRBV19 and TRBJ2-5; the match to TRBD1 covers 7 bases. The DNA end lines up better with TRBJ2-7; the J call may be wrong. Germline assignment: CDR1 LNHDA and CDR2 SQIVND (reference sequence). CDR3 size: 14 residues. The CDR3 nucleotides read TGTGCCAGTAGTATAAGGGACAGAATCTACGAGCAGTACTTC. Translated, it gives CASSIRDRIYEQYF.

This clonotype was seen many times. The rearrangement uses TRBV20-1 and TRBJ2-5; D not resolved. Germline values: CDR1 DFQATT, CDR2 SNEGSKA (reference sequence). The CDR3 loop spans 13 amino acids. V was pared by 3 bases and J by 2 bases, with 10 bases between. As DNA, the CDR3 is TGCAGTGCTAGTGACACCCCTCAAGAGACCCAGTACTTC. It yields the protein CSASDTPQETQYF.

The chain couples TRBV5-6 to TRBJ1-5; no clear D. Per germline, CDR1 SGHDT and CDR2 YYEEEE. V was pared by 0 bases and J by 5 bases, with 6 bases between. This CDR3 has 13 residues. Here the CDR3 DNA reads TGTGCCAGCAGCTTGGGGGCTCATCAGCCCCAGCATTTT. It is translated as CASSLGAHQPQHF.

A note on this clonotype: A much bigger clone sits one base away, suggesting this may be a read error. This chain uses TRBV12-3 or TRBV12-4 with TRBJ2-7; D is possibly TRBD1 or TRBD2 (6 bases each). Trimming took 6 bases from V and 7 from J, leaving 22 bases between them. The CDR3 spans 15 residues. The CDR3 reads CASSNGGSSYNEQYF. The DNA of the CDR3 is TGTGCCAGCAGCAACGGGGGCAGCTCCTACAATGAGCAGTACTTC.

The chain combines TRBV15 with TRBJ2-2; 8 positions agree with TRBD1. CDR1 and CDR2 (germline): LNHNV, YYDKDF (reference sequence). The CDR3 covers 15 residues. The V and J ends lost 6 bases and 7 bases, in that order; junction bases with no gene match: 10. This CDR3 reads CATSPFSGGNGELFF. The CDR3 DNA sequence: TGTGCCACCAGTCCCTTCTCAGGGGGCAACGGGGAGCTGTTTTTT.

This chain uses TRBV20-1 with TRBJ2-3; 11 bases align to TRBD2. V gave up 2 bases and J gave up 0 bases; unmatched junction bases: 4. Germline V gene sequence: CDR1 DFQATT, CDR2 SNEGSKA (reference sequence). The CDR3 sequence is 16 residues long. For the CDR3, the DNA is TGCAGTGCTAGATCAACTAGCGGGGGTAGCACAGATACGCAGTATTTT. Amino acid sequence: CSARSTSGGSTDTQYF.

This clonotype was found many times. This chain connects TRBV5-1 to TRBJ1-2; 8 nucleotides line up with TRBD1. The CDR3 loop spans 15 amino acids. V shed 0 bases, J shed 10 bases, and the junction held 11 bases outside the gene matches. CDR1 is SGHRS, CDR2 YFSETQ, per germline. The CDR3 protein is CASSLASGRGRDYTF. The CDR3 DNA is TGCGCCAGCAGCTTGGCCTCAGGCAGGGGGCGCGACTACACCTTC.

This clonotype has only a few counts. The chain joins TRBV4-3 to TRBJ2-3; TRBD2 matches 8 bases. CDR1 is LGHNA and CDR2 is YSLEER in the germline V gene. The CDR3 length is 16 residues. The ends lost 0 bases at V and 1 base at J; junction bases unmatched: 3. CDR3 region: CASSQEGAGGTDTQYF. In DNA, the CDR3 is TGCGCCAGCAGCCAAGAGGGAGCGGGGGGCACAGATACGCAGTATTTT.

In its sample, this clonotype was seen a few times. The chain carries TRBV11-1 and TRBJ2-3; no definite D call. The CDR3 totals 14 residues. V lost 6 bases and J lost 2, with 12 bases in between. Germline V gives CDR1 SGHAT, CDR2 FQDESV (reference sequence). Here the CDR3 reads CASSQDQPTDTQYF. The CDR3 coding sequence is TGTGCCAGCAGTCAAGACCAGCCCACAGATACGCAGTATTTT.

V is TRBV12-3 or TRBV12-4 and J is TRBJ2-5; 8 bases are a match to TRBD2. TRBJ2-1 matches the DNA end more closely, so the J call is doubtful. The CDR3 is made up of 14 amino acids. CDR3 DNA: TGTGCCAGCAGTTTAGCAGCGGGGGTTGAGACCCAGTTCTTC. Translation: CASSLAAGVETQFF.

The CDR3 DNA is TGCGCCAGCAGCCAGACCCCCGGAAACTCTCTTAACTATGGCTACACCTTC. Its protein product is CASSQTPGNSLNYGYTF. This chain joins TRBV4-3 and TRBJ1-2; D call uncertain. Per the germline V gene, CDR1 is LGHNA and CDR2 is YSLEER. Trimming removed 3 bases at V and 1 base at J, with 18 bases between. CDR3 length: 17 amino acids.

V usage is TRBV12-3 or TRBV12-4 and J usage is TRBJ2-5, with 7 bases identical to TRBD1. J lost 2 bases, V lost 1 base, and 7 bases had no gene match. This CDR3 is 16 amino acids long. The CDR3 here is CASSLEGGGLQETQYF. CDR3 DNA sequence: TGTGCCAGCAGTTTAGAAGGGGGCGGCCTACAAGAGACCCAGTACTTC.